Below are 14 T cell receptor beta chains sequenced from a single sample in a study of OX40 agonist ivuxolimab in advanced cancers. Assay: immunoSEQ multiplex PCR; the TCRdb copy retains only in-frame clones and omits some. The table includes tens of thousands of clones, about nine tenths detected once. The source was CD4+ or CD8+ T cells sorted from blood, collected in a trial of the OX40 agonist ivuxolimab. All receptors derive from an adult with an advanced solid tumor such as melanoma, head and neck, liver or kidney cancer.

V usage is TRBV1 and J usage is TRBJ2-1; TRBD2 reflects the table's D call only, with no check against the DNA. TRBV1 is a pseudogene segment. This CDR3 spans 16 amino acids. CDR3: CTSSLRLAGSYNEQFF. CDR3 bases: TGCACCAGCAGCCTTAGACTAGCGGGGAGCTACAATGAGCAGTTCTTC.

This clone was seen a single time. This chain connects TRBV4-2 to TRBJ2-2; D remains ambiguous. V was pared by 1 base and J by 5 bases, with 14 bases between. The CDR3 covers 16 residues. Germline V CDR1 and CDR2: LGHNA, YNFKEQ. The CDR3 DNA follows: TGTGCCAGCAGCCAAGTTGCTAGGGTTGAAACCGGGGAGCTGTTTTTT. Residues: CASSQVARVETGELFF.

This clone was seen once. This chain joins TRBV2 and TRBJ2-5; 11 bases map to TRBD2. The CDR3 sequence is 15 residues long. CDR1 is SNHLY, CDR2 FYNNEI, per germline. J was trimmed by 5 bases and V by 6 bases; bases with no gene match: 8. CDR3 residues: CASRNSGGAMETQYF. The CDR3 DNA sequence: TGTGCCAGCAGGAATAGCGGGGGGGCCATGGAGACCCAGTACTTC.

The rearrangement uses TRBV11-2 and TRBJ1-2, with 7 bases matching TRBD1. Trimming at V came to 5 bases and at J to 2 bases, leaving 5 bases not matched to a gene. Germline CDR1 and CDR2: SGHAT and FQNNGV. CDR3 length equals 14 residues. The CDR3 loop reads CASSLGTVNYGYTF. In DNA form, the CDR3 reads TGTGCCAGCAGCCTCGGGACAGTCAACTATGGCTACACCTTC.

This chain connects TRBV9 to TRBJ2-5; no reliable D call. V was cut by 0 bases and J by 4 bases, with 13 bases left in between. Germline lookup yields CDR1 SGDLS and CDR2 YYNGEE. The CDR3 consists of 15 residues. The CDR3 protein is CASSVGGIRTETQYF. DNA for the CDR3: TGTGCCAGCAGCGTAGGGGGAATTAGGACAGAGACCCAGTACTTC.

The V and J genes are TRBV5-1 and TRBJ2-1; no firm D call. V lost 1 base, J lost 0 bases, and 8 bases lay in between. The germline CDR1 and CDR2 sequences are SGHRS and YFSETQ. This CDR3 spans 15 amino acids. The CDR3: CASSLISNSYNEQFF. In DNA form, the CDR3 reads TGCGCCAGCAGCTTGATCAGTAACTCCTACAATGAGCAGTTCTTC.

J is TRBJ1-2 and V is TRBV27; D gene unclear. This CDR3 spans 15 amino acids. CDR1 MNHEY and CDR2 SMNVEV come from the germline V gene (reference sequence). V was trimmed by 5 bases and J by 8 bases, leaving 21 bases between them. The chain's CDR3 is CASSPLAQGKKGYTF. CDR3 bases: TGTGCCAGCAGTCCCCTGGCTCAAGGGAAGAAAGGCTACACCTTC.

V usage is TRBV6-1 and J usage is TRBJ2-7; 8 positions agree with TRBD2. The V gene end was trimmed by 6 bases and the J gene end by 2 bases; junction bases not matched to a gene: 6. Germline V gene lookup returns CDR1 MNHNS and CDR2 SASEGT. The CDR3 sequence is 14 residues long. The CDR3 nucleotides read TGTGCCAGCAGGTTTACGGGGGGGCCCTACGAGCAGTACTTC. This translates into CASRFTGGPYEQYF.

This sequence joins TRBV5-4 and TRBJ1-6, with TRBD1 matching over 7 bases. V lost 1 base to trimming and J lost 0 bases; unmatched junction nucleotides: 7. CDR1 and CDR2 from the germline V gene are SGHNT and YYREEE (reference sequence). This CDR3 spans 18 amino acids. CDR3 coding DNA: TGTGCCAGCAGCTTGTCGACAGGGCCGAGCTCCTATAATTCACCCCTCCACTTT. This codes for CASSLSTGPSSYNSPLHF.

V and J are TRBV27 and TRBJ1-4; D remains unclear. This CDR3 is 16 amino acids long. Deletions cut 0 bases from V and 6 bases from J, with 14 bases between. Germline CDR1 and CDR2: MNHEY and SMNVEV (reference sequence). In DNA, the CDR3 is TGTGCCAGCAGTTTATCCAGCCCCAGACGAGATGAAAAACTGTTTTTT. This sequence encodes CASSLSSPRRDEKLFF. The entire variable domain, with the rest obtained from reference TRBV27 and TRBJ1-4, is as follows: EAQVTQNPRYLITVTGKKLTVTCSQNMNHEYMSWYRQDPGLGLRQIYYSMNVEVTDKGDVPEGYKVSRKEKRNFPLILESPSPNQTSLYFCASSLSSPRRDEKLFFGSGTQLSVL.

This chain uses TRBV7-8 with TRBJ1-3, with 10 nucleotides matching TRBD1. Germline V lookup: CDR1 SGHVS, CDR2 FQNEAQ. The V segment lost 4 bases and the J segment 2 bases; nucleotides outside the gene matches: 5. This CDR3 region has 16 residues. The CDR3 DNA is TGTGCCAGCAGCTCCCCGACAGGGGGCCCTGGAAACACCATATATTTT. The encoded protein is CASSSPTGGPGNTIYF.

J is TRBJ2-5 and V is TRBV28, with 8 bases lining up with TRBD2. This CDR3 has 15 amino acids. After removal of 2 bases from V and 5 bases from J, the junction contained 7 bases not matched to a gene. Germline CDR1 and CDR2: MDHEN and SYDVKM. The CDR3 here is CASSLAGGAGETQYF. Here the CDR3 DNA reads TGTGCCAGCAGTTTAGCCGGGGGGGCGGGGGAGACCCAGTACTTC.

V and J are TRBV7-2 and TRBJ1-6; maybe TRBD1 (5 bases). The CDR3 spans 14 residues. Germline V gene data show CDR1 as SGHTA and CDR2 as FQGNSA. The V and J ends lost 1 base and 6 bases respectively, with 7 bases between them. The CDR3 DNA sequence: TGTGCCAGCAGCTTAGGACAGCTTAATTCACCCCTCCACTTT. Its protein is CASSLGQLNSPLHF.

This chain uses TRBV5-1 with TRBJ2-5; D is possibly TRBD1 (5 bases). The end of the DNA aligns better with TRBJ2-7, so the J call may be wrong. This CDR3 is built from 14 residues. Germline V CDR1 and CDR2: SGHRS, YFSETQ. The CDR3 DNA reads as TGCGCCAGCAGCACAATGACAGATGCCTACGAGCAGTACTTC. Translated: CASSTMTDAYEQYF.